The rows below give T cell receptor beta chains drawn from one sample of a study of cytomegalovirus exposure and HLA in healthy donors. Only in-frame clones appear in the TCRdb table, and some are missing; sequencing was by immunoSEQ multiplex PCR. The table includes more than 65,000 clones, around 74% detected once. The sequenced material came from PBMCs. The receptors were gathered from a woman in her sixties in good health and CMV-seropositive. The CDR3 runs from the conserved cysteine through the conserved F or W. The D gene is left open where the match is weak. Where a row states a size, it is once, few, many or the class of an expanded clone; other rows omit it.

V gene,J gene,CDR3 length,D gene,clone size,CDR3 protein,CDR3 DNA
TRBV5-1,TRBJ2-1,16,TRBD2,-,CASSLSTSGGFDEQFF,TGCGCCAGCAGCCTTTCGACTAGCGGGGGTTTCGATGAGCAGTTCTTC
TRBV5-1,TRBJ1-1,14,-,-,CASSFQQGNTEAFF,TGCGCCAGCAGCTTTCAACAGGGGAACACTGAAGCTTTCTTT
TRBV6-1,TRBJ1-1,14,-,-,CASSEVGRIAEAFF,TGTGCCAGCAGTGAAGTGGGGCGTATAGCTGAAGCTTTCTTT
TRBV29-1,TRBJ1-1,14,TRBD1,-,CSVVGETGYTEAFF,TGCAGCGTTGTGGGGGAGACAGGGTACACTGAAGCTTTCTTT
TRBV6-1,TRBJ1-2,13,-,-,CASSLEGDYGYTF,TGTGCCAGCAGTCTAGAGGGGGACTATGGCTACACCTTC
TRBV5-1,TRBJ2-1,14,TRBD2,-,CASSLSGARNEQFF,TGCGCCAGCAGCTTGAGCGGGGCGAGGAATGAGCAGTTCTTC
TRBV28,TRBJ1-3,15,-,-,CASSSPGVAGNTIYF,TGTGCCAGCAGTTCCCCAGGGGTAGCTGGAAACACCATATATTTT
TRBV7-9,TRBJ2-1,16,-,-,CASSARLESSYNEQFF,TGTGCCAGCAGCGCCCGACTAGAGAGCTCCTACAATGAGCAGTTCTTC
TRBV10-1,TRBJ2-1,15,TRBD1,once,CASSESGQGYNEQFF,TGCGCCAGCAGTGAGTCCGGACAGGGATACAATGAGCAGTTCTTC
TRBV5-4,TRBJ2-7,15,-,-,CASSLTGSKTYEQYF,TGTGCCAGCAGCTTGACAGGGTCAAAGACCTACGAGCAGTACTTC
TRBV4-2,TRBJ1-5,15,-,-,CASSQEPGSGQPQHF,TGTGCCAGCAGCCAGGAACCAGGGTCGGGCCAGCCCCAGCATTTT
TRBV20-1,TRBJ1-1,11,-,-,CSAPRGAEAFF,TGCAGTGCCCCACGGGGGGCTGAAGCTTTCTTT
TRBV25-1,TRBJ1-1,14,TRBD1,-,CASSGWTGGTEAFF,TGTGCCAGCAGTGGCTGGACAGGGGGCACTGAAGCTTTCTTT
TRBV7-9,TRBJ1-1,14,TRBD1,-,CASTPPQGDREAFF,TGTGCCAGCACCCCACCCCAGGGGGACCGTGAAGCTTTCTTT
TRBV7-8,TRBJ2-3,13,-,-,CASGRGHTDTQYF,TGTGCCAGCGGTAGAGGTCACACAGATACGCAGTATTTT
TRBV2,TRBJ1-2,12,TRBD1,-,CASSWTGDGYTF,TGTGCCAGCAGTTGGACAGGGGACGGCTACACCTTC
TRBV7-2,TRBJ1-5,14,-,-,CASSQPGSNQPQHF,TGTGCCAGCAGCCAGCCCGGGAGCAATCAGCCCCAGCATTTT
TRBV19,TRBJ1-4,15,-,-,CASTLRAATNEKLFF,TGTGCCAGTACCCTGAGGGCAGCAACTAATGAAAAACTGTTTTTT
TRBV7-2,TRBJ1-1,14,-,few,CASSLAAPHTEAFF,TGTGCCAGCAGCTTAGCGGCTCCTCACACTGAAGCTTTCTTT
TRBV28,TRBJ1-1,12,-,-,CASSLFAGEAFF,TGTGCCAGCAGTTTGTTTGCGGGTGAAGCTTTCTTT
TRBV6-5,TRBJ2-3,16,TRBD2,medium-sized,CASSLNSGEGTDTQYF,TGTGCCAGCAGTTTGAATAGCGGGGAAGGCACAGATACGCAGTATTTT
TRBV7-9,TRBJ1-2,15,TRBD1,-,CASSFSGQGGSGYTF,TGTGCCAGCAGTTTCTCAGGACAGGGTGGCTCCGGCTACACCTTC
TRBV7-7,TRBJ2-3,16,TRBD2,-,CASSPGTSGSTDTQYF,TGTGCTAGCAGCCCTGGGACTAGCGGGAGCACAGATACGCAGTATTTT
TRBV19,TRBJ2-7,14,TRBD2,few,CASKNSGTSYEQYF,TGTGCCAGTAAAAATAGCGGGACATCCTACGAGCAGTACTTC
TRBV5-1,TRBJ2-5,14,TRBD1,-,CASSRDRFQENKYF,TGCGCCAGCAGCAGGGACAGGTTCCAAGAGAACAAGTACTTC
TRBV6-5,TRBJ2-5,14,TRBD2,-,CASSYSRLAGAQYF,TGTGCCAGCAGTTACTCGAGACTAGCGGGAGCCCAGTACTTC
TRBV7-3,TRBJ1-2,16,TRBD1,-,CASSSQARDRKHGYTF,TGTGCCAGCAGCTCCCAAGCCCGGGACAGGAAACATGGCTACACCTTC
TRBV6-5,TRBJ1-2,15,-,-,CASSYMGGQDYGYTF,TGTGCCAGCAGTTACATGGGGGGGCAGGACTATGGCTACACCTTC
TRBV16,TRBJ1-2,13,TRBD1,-,CASSPTGFYGYTF,TGTGCCAGCAGTCCGACAGGGTTCTATGGCTACACCTTC